This TCR beta chain was observed in a study of OX40 agonist ivuxolimab in advanced cancers. Turning to the overall study: Ivuxolimab was an agonistic, fully human IgG2 monoclonal antibody directed against OX40 (CD134), a costimulatory receptor. Of the 52 patients in dose escalation, 19 had hepatocellular carcinoma, some 15 had melanoma, 9 had renal cell carcinoma and 9 had head and neck cancer. Partial responses occurred in three dose-escalation patients: two with cutaneous melanoma and one with hepatocellular carcinoma. Peripheral TCRbeta sequencing aimed to test whether ivuxolimab altered TCR sequence diversity and caused clonal T-cell expansion. Patients were allowed to have had prior anti-PD-1, anti-PD-L1 or anti-CTLA-4 therapy, and roughly 40% of the dose-escalation patients had been treated with checkpoint inhibitors. In the dose-escalation cohort, approximately 83% of patients were male, and the mean age was approximately 60 years with a range of about 20 to 80. The paper describes the monotherapy dose-escalation part (N ≈ 49 patients) of the phase I trial of ivuxolimab. Intravenous ivuxolimab was administered to patients every 2 weeks at six dose levels: 0.01, 0.1, 0.3, 1.5, 3 and 10 mg/kg. Study-wide conclusions, independent of this receptor: The antigen specificity of the peripheral T cells that underwent clonal expansion was not determined. After ivuxolimab, expanded clones were on average more numerous among CD8+ T cells than among CD4+ T cells. Partial responders in the 0.1-3.0 mg/kg groups had among the lowest normalized peripheral clonal expansion, especially among CD8+ T cells. At doses of 0.1 to 3.0 mg/kg, clonal expansion of both CD4+ and CD8+ blood T cells was observed from baseline to week 6. Low levels of normalized T-cell clonal expansion were also seen in some patients who did not respond.

The trial excluded patients who had a history of autoimmune disease or who were on systemic immunosuppression. In every dose cohort, peripheral blood was drawn for TCR sequencing at baseline, cycle 4 day 1, and cycle 7 day 1. Samples were obtained from an open-label, multicenter, first-in-human phase I dose-escalation trial of ivuxolimab. The trial enrolled adults with locally advanced or metastatic head and neck squamous cell, hepatocellular, melanoma or renal cell carcinoma. Before TCR sequencing, CD4+ and CD8+ T cells were separately sorted from peripheral blood. V drops 4 bases and J drops 3 bases, leaving 17 bases in between. Sequences SGHRS (CDR1) and YFSETQ (CDR2) are obtained from the germline V gene. The CDR3 starts with the cysteine, ends with the phenylalanine, and has 16 residues. Here the CDR3 DNA is all that survives: 48 bases in frame from base 1. For sequencing of the TCRbeta CDR3 region, genomic DNA was extracted from the sorted cells. The immunoSEQ Assay was used for sequencing of TCRbeta CDR3 regions. Drawn from immuneACCESS, this table holds only the in-frame rearrangements with V and J called that TCRdb kept. Clones are partly lost; checked studies trace under half to an unresolved V gene and leave the rest unexplained. Recorded for this sample are some 44,000 clones; about 86% of them occurred a single time. The top ten clonotypes cover roughly 22% of the sample.

Worth noting for this clone: Its binding antigen is unknown. No base quality information exists; no much larger clone differs at one position.

The rearranged segments are TRBV5-1 and TRBJ1-5; TRBD1 is a weak D gene call, 5 bases matching. The TCR comes from an adult with an advanced solid tumor such as melanoma, head and neck, liver or kidney cancer. Here the sequenced sample was CD4+ or CD8+ T cells sorted from blood, taken in a trial of the OX40 agonist ivuxolimab. The CDR3 protein is CASSPKPGPYNQPQHF. The nucleotides read TGCGCCAGCAGCCCTAAACCGGGACCCTACAATCAGCCCCAGCATTTT.